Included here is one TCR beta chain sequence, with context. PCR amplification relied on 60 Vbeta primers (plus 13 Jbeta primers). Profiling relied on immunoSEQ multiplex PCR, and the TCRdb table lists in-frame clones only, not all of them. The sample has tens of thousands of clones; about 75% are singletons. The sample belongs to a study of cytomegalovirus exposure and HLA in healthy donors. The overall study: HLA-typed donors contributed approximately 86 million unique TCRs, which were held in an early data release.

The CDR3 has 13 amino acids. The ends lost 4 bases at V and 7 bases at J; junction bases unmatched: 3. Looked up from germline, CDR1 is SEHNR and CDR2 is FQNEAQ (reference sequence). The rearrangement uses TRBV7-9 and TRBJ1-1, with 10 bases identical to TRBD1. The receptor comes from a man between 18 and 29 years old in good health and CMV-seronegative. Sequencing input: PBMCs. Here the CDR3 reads CASSSGQGYEAFF. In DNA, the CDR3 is TGTGCCAGCAGCTCGGGACAGGGGTATGAAGCTTTCTTT. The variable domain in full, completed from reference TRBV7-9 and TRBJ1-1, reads DTGVSQNPRHKITKRGQNVTFRCDPISEHNRLYWYRQTLGQGPEFLTYFQNEAQLEKSRLLSDRFSAERPKGSFSTLEIQRTEQGDSAMYLCASSSGQGYEAFFGQGTRLTVV.